This TCR beta chain was recovered during a study of blood T cell repertoires in COVID-19. Across the study: Material from acute and convalescent COVID-19 was sourced from the United States, Italy and Spain. PBMCs, B-cell-depleted T cells, or T cells provided the cDNA or gDNA that made up the material.

In the authors' workflow: For nucleated cells, counts were estimated from reference gene primer amplification. Clones were sequenced by immunoSEQ multiplex PCR, and TCRdb holds only the in-frame ones, with some missing. Clonal size and the V and J genes are those of that table, whereas D and trimming came from the DNA. Of 180,000 or so clones detected, about 85% appear once; the ten largest clones hold almost 1%. The receptor was derived from a man younger than 35 with acute or convalescent COVID-19. Sequencing was done on a sample of peripheral blood.

In nucleotides, the CDR3 is TGCGCCAGCAGCTTGGGTCAGGGGGGTAGCAATCAGCCCCAGCATTTT. Encoded protein: CASSLGQGGSNQPQHF. The V gene is TRBV5-1, the J gene TRBJ1-5; 7 positions agree with TRBD1. Unmatched junction bases numbered 3, after V lost 0 bases and J lost 0 bases. The CDR3 runs 16 residues. The germline V gene has CDR1 SGHRS and CDR2 YFSETQ.